A selection of T cell receptor beta chains follows, all from one sample in a study of regulatory T cells in long-lasting Graves disease. TCRdb re-derived calls from the multiplex PCR reads in MiXCR, one entry per CDR3 protein. The data contain a few hundred thousand distinct CDR3 sequences, about a sixth of them singletons. These data also featured in a second study, about T cells in Graves' hyperthyroidism and ophthalmopathy.

Sequenced here: peripheral blood mononuclear cells (PBMCs), sampled at new diagnosis, from a patient treated with antithyroid drugs. These receptors came from a woman younger than 35 with Graves disease. The CDR3 runs from the conserved cysteine through the conserved F or W. A D gene is named only where the DNA matches it firmly. A row's size may be missing; if present it is once, few, many or a size class.

v_call: TRBV13
clone_size: many
j_call: TRBJ2-3
d_call: .
cdr3_nt: TGTGCCAGCAGCTTAGGATCCGCGCCAGATACGCAGTATTTT
cdr3_aa: CASSLGSAPDTQYF

v_call: TRBV27
clone_size: many
j_call: TRBJ2-1
d_call: TRBD2
cdr3_nt: TGTGCCAGCAGTCCCCGACTAGCGGGAACCCAAAAGCAGTTCTTC
cdr3_aa: CASSPRLAGTQKQFF

v_call: TRBV5-6
clone_size: few
j_call: TRBJ2-5
d_call: .
cdr3_nt: TGTGCCAGCAGCTTGGTCGGGGTGAGGACCCAAGAGACCCAGTACTTC
cdr3_aa: CASSLVGVRTQETQYF

v_call: TRBV11-1
clone_size: few
j_call: TRBJ2-7
d_call: TRBD2
cdr3_nt: TGTGCCAGCAGCTTAACACGCGGGAGGGCCCACGAGCAGTACTTC
cdr3_aa: CASSLTRGRAHEQYF

v_call: TRBV11-2
clone_size: .
j_call: TRBJ2-1
d_call: TRBD2
cdr3_nt: TGTGCCAGCAGCTACAACCCGCCCGGGACTAGGGTAAGCTCCTACAATGAGCAGTTCTTC
cdr3_aa: CASSYNPPGTRVSSYNEQFF

v_call: TRBV11-2
clone_size: many
j_call: TRBJ2-1
d_call: .
cdr3_nt: TGTGCCAGCAGCTTAGAGCCGGGAGTCAATGAGCAGTTCTTC
cdr3_aa: CASSLEPGVNEQFF

v_call: TRBV6-5
clone_size: .
j_call: TRBJ1-6
d_call: .
cdr3_nt: TGTGCCAGCAGTTACCAACATAATAATTCACCCCTCCACTTT
cdr3_aa: CASSYQHNNSPLHF

v_call: TRBV19
clone_size: .
j_call: TRBJ2-7
d_call: TRBD1
cdr3_nt: TGTGCCATCCAGGACAGGAAAGGAACCTACGAGCAGTACTTC
cdr3_aa: CAIQDRKGTYEQYF

v_call: TRBV19
clone_size: .
j_call: TRBJ2-5
d_call: TRBD2
cdr3_nt: TGTGCCAGCAGTGTGAGCGGGGACGGAGGAGGATTAGAGACCCAGTACTTC
cdr3_aa: CASSVSGDGGGLETQYF

v_call: TRBV20-1
clone_size: few
j_call: TRBJ2-5
d_call: .
cdr3_nt: TGCAGTGGTAGACCGGGACAAAAGGAAGAGACCCAGTACTTC
cdr3_aa: CSGRPGQKEETQYF

v_call: TRBV2
clone_size: few
j_call: TRBJ1-1
d_call: .
cdr3_nt: TGTGCCAGCAGTGGGGACCAGGAAGCTTTCTTT
cdr3_aa: CASSGDQEAFF

v_call: TRBV7-9
clone_size: many
j_call: TRBJ2-7
d_call: .
cdr3_nt: TGTGCCAGCAGCTCGGACGGACGCGAGCAGTACTTC
cdr3_aa: CASSSDGREQYF

v_call: TRBV5-1
clone_size: many
j_call: TRBJ2-1
d_call: .
cdr3_nt: TGCGCCAGCAGTGAGGGGCGGAATGGCGCCTACAATGAGCAGTTCTTC
cdr3_aa: CASSEGRNGAYNEQFF

v_call: TRBV4-1
clone_size: few
j_call: TRBJ2-3
d_call: TRBD2
cdr3_nt: TGCGCCAGCAGCCAAGGTTTAGCGGGAGGGTCATATACGCAGTATTTT
cdr3_aa: CASSQGLAGGSYTQYF

v_call: TRBV2
clone_size: many
j_call: TRBJ1-5
d_call: .
cdr3_nt: TGTGCCAGCGGGACGTCAAGCAATCAGCCCCAGCATTTT
cdr3_aa: CASGTSSNQPQHF

v_call: TRBV15
clone_size: few
j_call: TRBJ2-1
d_call: TRBD2
cdr3_nt: TGTGCCACCAGCAGAGGACTAGCGGGAGTAGATGAGCAGTTCTTC
cdr3_aa: CATSRGLAGVDEQFF

v_call: TRBV19
clone_size: .
j_call: TRBJ2-6
d_call: TRBD2
cdr3_nt: TGTGCCAGTAGCCTGCGGCTAGCGGGATACTCTGGGGCCAACGTCCTGACTTTC
cdr3_aa: CASSLRLAGYSGANVLTF

v_call: TRBV20-1
clone_size: .
j_call: TRBJ2-5
d_call: TRBD1
cdr3_nt: TGCAGTGCGCCCGGGACAGTACAAGAGACCCAGTACTTC
cdr3_aa: CSAPGTVQETQYF

v_call: TRBV7-2
clone_size: .
j_call: TRBJ1-5
d_call: .
cdr3_nt: TGTGCCAGCAGCTTGGGGGGTTGGAATCAGCCCCAGCATTTT
cdr3_aa: CASSLGGWNQPQHF

v_call: TRBV28
clone_size: many
j_call: TRBJ2-7
d_call: .
cdr3_nt: TGTGCCAGCAGTACTCCGAACGAATGGTACGAGCAGTACTTC
cdr3_aa: CASSTPNEWYEQYF

v_call: TRBV28
clone_size: many
j_call: TRBJ2-7
d_call: .
cdr3_nt: TGTGCCAGCAGTTTAGTTGGCGGGCGGGCTGACGAGCAGTACTTC
cdr3_aa: CASSLVGGRADEQYF

v_call: TRBV11-3
clone_size: many
j_call: TRBJ2-2
d_call: .
cdr3_nt: TGTGCCAGCAGCTTAGGGAGCGCGAGTTACACCGGGGAGCTGTTTTTT
cdr3_aa: CASSLGSASYTGELFF

v_call: TRBV3-1
clone_size: many
j_call: TRBJ2-7
d_call: .
cdr3_nt: TGTGCCAGCAGCCAGAACAGGGACTTGGGGCAGTACTTC
cdr3_aa: CASSQNRDLGQYF

v_call: TRBV29-1
clone_size: few
j_call: TRBJ2-1
d_call: .
cdr3_nt: TGCAGCGTTGTACCCTTTAACTCCCTCTCCTACAATGAGCAGTTCTTC
cdr3_aa: CSVVPFNSLSYNEQFF

v_call: TRBV29-1
clone_size: .
j_call: TRBJ2-1
d_call: TRBD1
cdr3_nt: TGCAGCGTTGAATTTGGACAGGGGGCTGAGCAGTTCTTC
cdr3_aa: CSVEFGQGAEQFF

v_call: TRBV5-1
clone_size: .
j_call: TRBJ2-6
d_call: TRBD1
cdr3_nt: TGCGCCAGCAGCCAGGGACAGGGCCTCTCTGGGGCCAACGTCCTGACTTTC
cdr3_aa: CASSQGQGLSGANVLTF

v_call: TRBV9
clone_size: .
j_call: TRBJ2-5
d_call: TRBD2
cdr3_nt: TGTGCCAGCAGCGTAGGGAGGCTAGCGGGAGGGATCCAAGAGACCCAGTACTTC
cdr3_aa: CASSVGRLAGGIQETQYF

v_call: TRBV7-2
clone_size: many
j_call: TRBJ2-1
d_call: .
cdr3_nt: TGTGCCAGCAGCCCAAGTACAGGTTCAAATGAGCAGTTCTTC
cdr3_aa: CASSPSTGSNEQFF

v_call: TRBV19
clone_size: .
j_call: TRBJ2-3
d_call: .
cdr3_nt: TGTGCGACCAGTACCGGGACATTCACAGATACGCAGTATTTT
cdr3_aa: CATSTGTFTDTQYF

v_call: TRBV27
clone_size: .
j_call: TRBJ1-1
d_call: .
cdr3_nt: TGTGCCAGCAGTTTAACCTCGGGGAGGAACACTGAAGCTTTCTTT
cdr3_aa: CASSLTSGRNTEAFF

v_call: TRBV2
clone_size: many
j_call: TRBJ1-2
d_call: .
cdr3_nt: TGTGCCAGCAGTGTCAAAGTTGGGAACTATGGCTACACCTTC
cdr3_aa: CASSVKVGNYGYTF

v_call: TRBV11-2
clone_size: many
j_call: TRBJ2-1
d_call: .
cdr3_nt: TGTGCCAGCAGCTTAGATCTTGGTAGACAGTTCTTC
cdr3_aa: CASSLDLGRQFF

v_call: TRBV30
clone_size: .
j_call: TRBJ2-7
d_call: .
cdr3_nt: TGTGCCTGGAGTGTAAAGGGAGACCGAACTTACGAGCAGTACTTC
cdr3_aa: CAWSVKGDRTYEQYF

v_call: TRBV25-1
clone_size: few
j_call: TRBJ2-1
d_call: TRBD2
cdr3_nt: TGTGCCAGCAGCGAAAATACGGGACTAATGTACAATGAGCAGTTCTTC
cdr3_aa: CASSENTGLMYNEQFF

v_call: TRBV7-3
clone_size: many
j_call: TRBJ2-7
d_call: .
cdr3_nt: TGTGCCAGCAGCTTAATGGGAGGAGGGTACGAGCAGTACTTC
cdr3_aa: CASSLMGGGYEQYF

v_call: TRBV7-2
clone_size: many
j_call: TRBJ2-7
d_call: TRBD2
cdr3_nt: TGTGCCAGCAGCCAGCATAGCGGGAGTACCACCTACGAGCAGTACTTC
cdr3_aa: CASSQHSGSTTYEQYF

v_call: TRBV10-1
clone_size: many
j_call: TRBJ2-7
d_call: TRBD2
cdr3_nt: TGCGCCAGCAGCGATACTAGCGTTTTCCACGAGCAGTACTTC
cdr3_aa: CASSDTSVFHEQYF

v_call: TRBV20-1
clone_size: .
j_call: TRBJ2-2
d_call: .
cdr3_nt: TGCAGTGCTTTCCAGACAGGGCGCGGGAGCTCCACCGGGGAGCTGTTTTTT
cdr3_aa: CSAFQTGRGSSTGELFF

v_call: TRBV20-1
clone_size: .
j_call: TRBJ2-7
d_call: .
cdr3_nt: TGCAGTGCTAGAGATCCGGCGAGCTCCTACGAGCAGTACTTC
cdr3_aa: CSARDPASSYEQYF

v_call: TRBV6-2/TRBV6-3
clone_size: many
j_call: TRBJ2-3
d_call: .
cdr3_nt: TGTGCCAGCAGTTGGACAGCCCTCGGGGATACGCAGTATTTT
cdr3_aa: CASSWTALGDTQYF

v_call: TRBV11-1
clone_size: .
j_call: TRBJ2-2
d_call: TRBD1
cdr3_nt: TGTGCCAGCAGCTATAGACAGGGGGCGACCGGGGAGCTGTTTTTT
cdr3_aa: CASSYRQGATGELFF

v_call: TRBV9
clone_size: few
j_call: TRBJ1-4
d_call: TRBD1
cdr3_nt: TGTGCCAGCAGCGTAAAAGGGACAGGGAATGAAAAACTGTTTTTT
cdr3_aa: CASSVKGTGNEKLFF

v_call: TRBV24-1
clone_size: few
j_call: TRBJ1-5
d_call: .
cdr3_nt: TGTGCCACCAGTGAGGGCCCAAAGCCCCAGCATTTT
cdr3_aa: CATSEGPKPQHF

v_call: TRBV12-3/TRBV12-4
clone_size: many
j_call: TRBJ2-1
d_call: TRBD2
cdr3_nt: TGTGCCAGCAGGTTAGCGGGAGGGCCATTCAGGGATGAGCAGTTCTTC
cdr3_aa: CASRLAGGPFRDEQFF

v_call: TRBV4-2
clone_size: .
j_call: TRBJ2-7
d_call: TRBD2
cdr3_nt: TGTGCCAGCAGCCAAGGGCCCACACTAGCGGGAGGTTACTACGAGCAGTACTTC
cdr3_aa: CASSQGPTLAGGYYEQYF

v_call: TRBV9
clone_size: many
j_call: TRBJ2-1
d_call: TRBD2
cdr3_nt: TGTGCCAGCAGCGCCCAGGGACTAGCGGGGGAGGATGAGCAGTTCTTC
cdr3_aa: CASSAQGLAGEDEQFF

v_call: TRBV5-1
clone_size: .
j_call: TRBJ1-4
d_call: TRBD1
cdr3_nt: TGCGCCAGCAGCTTGATTCCAGGGGGAACCGTTAATGAAAAACTGTTTTTT
cdr3_aa: CASSLIPGGTVNEKLFF

v_call: TRBV30
clone_size: many
j_call: TRBJ2-7
d_call: TRBD1
cdr3_nt: TGTGCCTGGAGTGTACCTGGGACAGGGTCCTACGAGCAGTACTTC
cdr3_aa: CAWSVPGTGSYEQYF

v_call: TRBV7-8
clone_size: many
j_call: TRBJ2-5
d_call: TRBD2
cdr3_nt: TGTGCCAGCAGCTTAGGTGTAGCGGGAGACCAAGAGACCCAGTACTTC
cdr3_aa: CASSLGVAGDQETQYF

v_call: TRBV9
clone_size: few
j_call: TRBJ1-5
d_call: .
cdr3_nt: TGTGCCAGCAGCGTCGCCACTAATCAGCCCCAGCATTTT
cdr3_aa: CASSVATNQPQHF

v_call: TRBV30
clone_size: many
j_call: TRBJ2-7
d_call: .
cdr3_nt: TGTGCCTGGAAACAGGGAACCTACGAGCAGTACTTC
cdr3_aa: CAWKQGTYEQYF

v_call: TRBV16
clone_size: .
j_call: TRBJ2-7
d_call: .
cdr3_nt: TGTGCCAGCAGCCAAGACCGGGACAATCAGTACTTC
cdr3_aa: CASSQDRDNQYF

v_call: TRBV3-1
clone_size: few
j_call: TRBJ2-1
d_call: .
cdr3_nt: TGTGCCAGCGGTCCGACTGTCGACTCCTACAATGAGCAGTTCTTC
cdr3_aa: CASGPTVDSYNEQFF

v_call: TRBV18
clone_size: many
j_call: TRBJ2-7
d_call: .
cdr3_nt: TGTGCCAGCTCACCTCTAGGGACCGAGCAGTACTTC
cdr3_aa: CASSPLGTEQYF

v_call: TRBV27
clone_size: few
j_call: TRBJ1-2
d_call: .
cdr3_nt: TGTGCCAGCAGTTTAGCCAATCCCCCTGGGCACTATGGCTACACCTTC
cdr3_aa: CASSLANPPGHYGYTF

v_call: TRBV5-5
clone_size: many
j_call: TRBJ2-3
d_call: .
cdr3_nt: TGTGCCAGCAGCTTAGGGGCCTTTAGCGGAGATACGCAGTATTTT
cdr3_aa: CASSLGAFSGDTQYF